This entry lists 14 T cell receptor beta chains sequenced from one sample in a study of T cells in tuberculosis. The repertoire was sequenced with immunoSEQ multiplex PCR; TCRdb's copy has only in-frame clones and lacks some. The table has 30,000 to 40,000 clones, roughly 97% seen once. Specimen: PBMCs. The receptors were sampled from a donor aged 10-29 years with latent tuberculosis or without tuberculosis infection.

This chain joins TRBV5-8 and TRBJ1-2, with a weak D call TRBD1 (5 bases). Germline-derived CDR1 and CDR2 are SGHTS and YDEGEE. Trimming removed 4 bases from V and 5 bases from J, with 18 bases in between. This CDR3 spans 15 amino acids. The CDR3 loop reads CASSLRQTSSYGYTF. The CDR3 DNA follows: TGTGCCAGCAGCCTAAGACAGACGAGTTCGTATGGCTACACCTTC.

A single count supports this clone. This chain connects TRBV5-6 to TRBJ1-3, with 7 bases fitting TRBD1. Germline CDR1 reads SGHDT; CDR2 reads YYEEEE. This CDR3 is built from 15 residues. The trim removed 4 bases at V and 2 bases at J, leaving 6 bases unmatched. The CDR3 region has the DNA TGTGCCAGCAGCCCGACCGACAGGGCTGGAAACACCATATATTTT. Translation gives CASSPTDRAGNTIYF.

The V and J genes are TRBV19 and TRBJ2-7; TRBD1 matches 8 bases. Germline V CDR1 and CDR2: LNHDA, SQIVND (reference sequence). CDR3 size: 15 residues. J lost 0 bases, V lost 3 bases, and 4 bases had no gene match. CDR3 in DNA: TGTGCCAGTAGTATCGGACAGGGAGGCTCCTACGAGCAGTACTTC. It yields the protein CASSIGQGGSYEQYF.

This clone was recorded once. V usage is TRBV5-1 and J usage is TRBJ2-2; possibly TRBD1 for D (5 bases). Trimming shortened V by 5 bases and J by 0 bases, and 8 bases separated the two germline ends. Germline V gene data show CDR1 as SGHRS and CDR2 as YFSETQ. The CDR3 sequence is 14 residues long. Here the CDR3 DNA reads TGCGCCAGCAGAGGGGCCCCGAACACCGGGGAGCTGTTTTTT. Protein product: CASRGAPNTGELFF.

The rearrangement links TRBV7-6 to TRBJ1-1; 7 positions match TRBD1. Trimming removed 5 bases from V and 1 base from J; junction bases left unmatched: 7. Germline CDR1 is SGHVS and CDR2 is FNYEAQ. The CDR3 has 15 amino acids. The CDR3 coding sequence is TGTGCCAGCAGCCCCCTCGGACAGGCGAACACTGAAGCTTTCTTT. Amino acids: CASSPLGQANTEAFF.

This CDR3 is CASSRPGRETQYF. The CDR3, as DNA: TGTGCCAGCAGTCGCCCGGGGAGGGAGACCCAGTACTTC. J is TRBJ2-5 and V is TRBV28; TRBD2 might be the D (6 bases). V was pared by 5 bases and J by 5 bases, with 12 bases between. The germline gives CDR1 MDHEN, CDR2 SYDVKM. CDR3 length: 13 residues.

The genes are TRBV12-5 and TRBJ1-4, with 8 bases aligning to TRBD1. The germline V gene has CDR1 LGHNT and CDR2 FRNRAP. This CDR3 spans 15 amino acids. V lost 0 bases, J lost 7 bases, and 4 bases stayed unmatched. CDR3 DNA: TGTGCTAGTGGTTTGGTAAATACAGGGGGTGAAAAACTGTTTTTT. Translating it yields CASGLVNTGGEKLFF.

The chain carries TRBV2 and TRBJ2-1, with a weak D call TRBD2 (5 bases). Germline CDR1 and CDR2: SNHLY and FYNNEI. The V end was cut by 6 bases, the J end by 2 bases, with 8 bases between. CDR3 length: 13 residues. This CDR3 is CASRRTPYNEQFF. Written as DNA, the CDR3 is TGTGCCAGCAGACGGACTCCCTACAATGAGCAGTTCTTC.

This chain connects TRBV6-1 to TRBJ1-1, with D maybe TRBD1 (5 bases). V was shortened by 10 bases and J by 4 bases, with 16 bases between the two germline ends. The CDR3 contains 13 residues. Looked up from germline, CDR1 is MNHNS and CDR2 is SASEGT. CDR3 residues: CATRGGGGTEAFF. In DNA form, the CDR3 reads TGTGCCACTCGGGGGGGAGGTGGCACTGAAGCTTTCTTT.

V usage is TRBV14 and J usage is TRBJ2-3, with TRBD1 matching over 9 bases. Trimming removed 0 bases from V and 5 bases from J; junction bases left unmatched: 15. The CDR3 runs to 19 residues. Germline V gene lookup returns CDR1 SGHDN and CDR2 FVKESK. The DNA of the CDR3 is TGTGCCAGCAGCCAAGATTACTCGACAGGGGGGGGTTTGGAAGATACGCAGTATTTT. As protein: CASSQDYSTGGGLEDTQYF.

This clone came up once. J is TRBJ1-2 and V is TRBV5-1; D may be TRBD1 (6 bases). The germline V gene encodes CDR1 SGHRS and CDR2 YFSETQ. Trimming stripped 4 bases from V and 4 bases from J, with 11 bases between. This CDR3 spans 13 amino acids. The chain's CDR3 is CASSKTGLYGYTF. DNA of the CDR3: TGCGCCAGCAGCAAGACAGGTCTCTATGGCTACACCTTC.

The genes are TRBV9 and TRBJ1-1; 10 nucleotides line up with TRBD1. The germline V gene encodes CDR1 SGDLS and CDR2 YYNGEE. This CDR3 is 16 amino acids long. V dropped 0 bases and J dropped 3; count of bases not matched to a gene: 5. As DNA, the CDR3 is TGTGCCAGCAGCGTAGCTCTCGGACAGGGGGACACTGAAGCTTTCTTT. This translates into CASSVALGQGDTEAFF.

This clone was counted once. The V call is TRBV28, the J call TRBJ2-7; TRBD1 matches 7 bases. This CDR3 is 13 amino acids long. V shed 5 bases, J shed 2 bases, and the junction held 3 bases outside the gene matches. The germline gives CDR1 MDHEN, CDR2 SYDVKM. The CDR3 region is CASSGQVTYEQYF. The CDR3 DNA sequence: TGTGCCAGCAGTGGACAGGTTACCTACGAGCAGTACTTC.

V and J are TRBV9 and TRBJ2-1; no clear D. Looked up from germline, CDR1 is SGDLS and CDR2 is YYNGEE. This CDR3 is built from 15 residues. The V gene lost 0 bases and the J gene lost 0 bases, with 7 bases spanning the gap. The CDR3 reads CASSVVAGSYNEQFF. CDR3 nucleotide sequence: TGTGCCAGCAGCGTAGTGGCTGGCTCCTACAATGAGCAGTTCTTC.